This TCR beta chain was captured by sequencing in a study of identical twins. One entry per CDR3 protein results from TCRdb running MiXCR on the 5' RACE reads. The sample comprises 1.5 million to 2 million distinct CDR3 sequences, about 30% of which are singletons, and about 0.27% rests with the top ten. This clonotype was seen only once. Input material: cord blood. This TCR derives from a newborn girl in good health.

CDR3 DNA: TGTGCCAGCAGTTATGGACAGTTTGGGGCGAACTATGGCTACACCTTC. It encodes CASSYGQFGANYGYTF. The chain recombines TRBV6-5 with TRBJ1-2; TRBD1 is a possible D gene (6 bases). CDR1 MNHEY and CDR2 SVGAGI come from the germline V gene. Trimming removed 3 bases from V and 2 bases from J, with 16 bases in between. There are 16 residues in the CDR3.